Reported below is one T cell receptor beta chain. This table comes from immunoSEQ multiplex PCR, and its TCRdb copy is limited to in-frame clones, with some not included. The table lists under 300,000 clones, about 92% of them singletons. The sample belongs to a study of T cell responses to AZD1222 COVID-19 vaccine. The CDR3 contains 14 residues. Germline V gene sequence: CDR1 KGHSH, CDR2 LQKENI. Germline trimming cut 3 bases from V and 2 bases from J; bases unmatched to any gene: 4. The V and J genes are TRBV18 and TRBJ2-7; 7 nucleotides agree with TRBD1. The receptor was derived from an adult in good health. The specimen was peripheral blood, collected on day 0 of AZD1222 vaccination. CDR3: CASSPPGQTYEQYF. The CDR3 bases are TGTGCCAGCTCACCCCCGGGACAGACCTACGAGCAGTACTTC.